This TCR beta chain was profiled in a study of T cells in Graves' hyperthyroidism and ophthalmopathy. Study conclusions and caveats: A 13 V-J signature model discriminated ophthalmopathy versus stable hyperthyroidism. Most clonotypes that expanded in the thyroid above 0.001 also showed up in blood.

This clonotype has at least ten counts. Antigen unknown. Trimming left V 7 bases short and J 3 bases short, with 10 bases between. Looked up from germline, CDR1 is LNHDA and CDR2 is SQIVND (reference sequence). The CDR3 totals 13 residues. Amplified regions were TCR beta CDR3 sequences from RNA transcripts. A first-round RT-PCR of the TCR CDR3 used the HTBI primer set. Using its own MiXCR run on the multiplex PCR reads, TCRdb lists one record per CDR3 protein. The sample contains some 180,000 distinct CDR3 sequences, about 17% of which appear only once. Those with hyperthyroidism were 18 to 65 years old, newly diagnosed, and ill for under 2 months.

The receptor's source is a woman aged 45-65 years with Graves' hyperthyroidism. The sequencing input was blood. V and J are TRBV19 and TRBJ1-5; D not resolved. The CDR3 bases are TGTGCCAGTAACGAACAAGTCAATCAGCCCCAGCATTTT. It encodes CASNEQVNQPQHF.